This T cell receptor beta chain was sequenced for a study of blood T cell repertoires in COVID-19. Overall study: Both acute and convalescent COVID-19 samples were obtained from the United States, Italy and Spain.

This CDR3 spans 16 amino acids. CDR1 is SEHNR and CDR2 is FQNEAQ in the germline V gene (reference sequence). J was trimmed by 5 bases and V by 8 bases; bases with no gene match: 11. Some clones are missing from TCRdb's copy, which holds only in-frame ones; the method was immunoSEQ multiplex PCR. The sample has hundreds of thousands of clones, 75% to 85% seen once; the top ten hold 6.5% to 8.5%. The TCR sequence derives from a woman aged 80 or over with COVID-19, enrolled during active disease. The rearrangement uses TRBV7-9 and TRBJ1-5; 11 nucleotides line up with TRBD1. Sample: peripheral blood. The DNA of the CDR3 is TGTGCCAGCGCTAAGGAGGACAGGGGGCCGGATCAGCCCCAGCATTTT. This sequence encodes CASAKEDRGPDQPQHF.